Shown below are 17 T cell receptor beta chains from a single sample sequenced in a study of cytomegalovirus exposure and HLA in healthy donors. PCR was performed using 60 Vbeta and 13 Jbeta primers. Sequencing was performed with immunoSEQ multiplex PCR; in TCRdb, only in-frame clones are kept and a portion is missing. The table records about 180,000 clones, 70% to 85% of them present only once. Sample: PBMCs. Receptors were obtained from a man between 18 and 29 years old in good health and CMV-seronegative.

The chain uses TRBV2 and TRBJ2-5, with a tentative D call TRBD2 (5 bases). This CDR3 comprises 13 residues. Deletions cut 6 bases from V and 2 bases from J, with 10 bases between. The V gene's germline CDR1 is SNHLY and CDR2 FYNNEI. CDR3 amino acids: CASRPGSQETQYF. CDR3 in DNA: TGTGCCAGCAGACCGGGATCTCAAGAGACCCAGTACTTC.

This sequence joins TRBV4-1 and TRBJ2-5; no reliable D call. CDR3 length: 13 residues. The germline V and J ends were trimmed by 6 bases and 2 bases, with 10 bases remaining between them. From germline, CDR1 is MGHRA and CDR2 YSYEKL. The DNA of the CDR3 is TGCGCCAGCAGTCGAACATGGCAAGAGACCCAGTACTTC. This codes for CASSRTWQETQYF.

The V gene is TRBV19, the J gene TRBJ2-7; 10 bases map to TRBD2. CDR1 is LNHDA, CDR2 SQIVND, per germline (reference sequence). This CDR3 comprises 15 residues. V lost 6 bases and J lost 5; bases outside the gene matches: 10. CDR3 protein: CASSPLAGAGNEQYF. The DNA of the CDR3 is TGTGCCAGTAGCCCTCTAGCGGGAGCGGGGAACGAGCAGTACTTC.

The rearrangement joins TRBV5-6 to TRBJ2-5; D is undetermined. CDR1 SGHDT and CDR2 YYEEEE come from the germline V gene. This CDR3 has 15 amino acids. V lost 0 bases and J 3 bases, leaving 12 bases between the germline ends. CDR3 amino acids: CASSLVLSREETQYF. Written as DNA, the CDR3 is TGTGCCAGCAGCTTGGTTTTAAGCCGAGAAGAGACCCAGTACTTC.

Written as DNA, the CDR3 is TGTGCCAGCAGTCCGGACACCTTAGCCTACGAGCAGTACTTC. Protein sequence: CASSPDTLAYEQYF. The chain is built from TRBV6-5 and TRBJ2-7; the D gene is possibly TRBD1 (5 bases). The V and J ends lost 5 bases and 2 bases respectively, with 13 bases between them. The CDR3 loop spans 14 amino acids. Germline loops: CDR1 MNHEY, CDR2 SVGAGI.

This clone has a handful of counts. This sequence joins TRBV5-4 and TRBJ2-1; TRBD2 aligns across 7 bases. With V trimmed by 4 bases and J by 7 bases, 11 bases remained unmatched. The CDR3 runs to 15 residues. CDR1 SGHNT and CDR2 YYREEE come from the germline V gene (reference sequence). CDR3 DNA sequence: TGTGCCAGCAGCGTAGTTGGGGGGGTTCAAAATGAGCAGTTCTTC. It yields the protein CASSVVGGVQNEQFF.

V is TRBV5-6 and J is TRBJ2-5; 11 nucleotides line up with TRBD2. The end of the DNA aligns better with TRBJ2-7, so the J call may be wrong. Germline V CDR1 and CDR2: SGHDT, YYEEEE. The length of the CDR3 is 15 residues. The CDR3 DNA follows: TGTGCCAGCAGCTTGTTAGCGGGGGGGCTCTACGAGCAGTACTTC. It codes for CASSLLAGGLYEQYF.

This chain connects TRBV2 to TRBJ1-1, with D maybe TRBD1 (5 bases). From germline, CDR1 is SNHLY and CDR2 FYNNEI. V lost 5 bases, J lost 0 bases, and 13 bases lay in between. The CDR3 has 15 amino acids. In DNA form, the CDR3 reads TGTGCCAGCAGTAGGGAACAACAGGTGAACACTGAAGCTTTCTTT. Translated: CASSREQQVNTEAFF.

The sample holds a few counts of this clone. This chain uses TRBV5-1 with TRBJ1-2, with 10 nucleotides matching TRBD1. The CDR3 spans 15 residues. The V and J ends lost 4 bases and 8 bases, in that order; junction bases with no gene match: 11. CDR1 and CDR2 (germline): SGHRS, YFSETQ. CDR3 nucleotide sequence: TGCGCCAGCAGCGCTACGGGACAGGGGAGGAGAGGCTACACCTTC. Its translation: CASSATGQGRRGYTF. Together with reference TRBV5-1 and TRBJ1-2, the CDR3 gives the full variable domain: KAGVTQTPRYLIKTRGQQVTLSCSPISGHRSVSWYQQTPGQGLQFLFEYFSETQRNKGNFPGRFSGRQFSNSRSEMNVSTLELGDSALYLCASSATGQGRRGYTFGSGTRLTVV.

This clone has just a few counts. V usage is TRBV5-6 and J usage is TRBJ2-7; 7 nucleotides line up with TRBD1. The CDR3 runs 16 residues. Germline-derived CDR1 and CDR2 are SGHDT and YYEEEE. The J segment lost 3 bases and the V segment lost 2 bases, leaving 11 bases of the junction unmatched. This CDR3 is CASSFQTGPSLYEQYF. CDR3 bases: TGTGCCAGCAGCTTTCAGACAGGGCCTTCCCTCTACGAGCAGTACTTC.

The genes are TRBV27 and TRBJ2-1, with D tentatively TRBD1 (5 bases). The germline CDR1 and CDR2 sequences are MNHEY and SMNVEV (reference sequence). Trimming left V 0 bases short and J 1 base short, with 13 bases between. The CDR3 has 17 residues. In DNA, the CDR3 is TGTGCCAGCAGTTTATCTCATAGGGGCGCTTCCTACAATGAGCAGTTCTTC. Its protein product is CASSLSHRGASYNEQFF.

The chain has TRBV9 and TRBJ2-1, with 11 bases matching TRBD2. The length of the CDR3 is 15 residues. With V trimmed by 2 bases and J by 9 bases, 7 bases remained unmatched. The germline V gene encodes CDR1 SGDLS and CDR2 YYNGEE. The chain's CDR3 is CASSVGTSGRCEQFF. The CDR3, as DNA: TGTGCCAGCAGCGTGGGGACTAGCGGAAGATGTGAGCAGTTCTTC.

This clone occurred a few times. The chain has TRBV11-3 and TRBJ2-2; 8 bases match TRBD1. The junction had 5 bases not matched to a gene; V was cut back by 5 bases and J by 0 bases. Looked up from germline, CDR1 is SGHNT and CDR2 is YENEEA. The CDR3 sequence is 16 residues long. CDR3 region: CASSPRTGTNTGELFF. The CDR3, as DNA: TGTGCCAGCAGCCCGCGGACAGGGACGAACACCGGGGAGCTGTTTTTT.

This clone came up a few times. This rearrangement joins TRBV11-1 to TRBJ2-2, with TRBD2 matching 15 bases. Losses at the gene ends were 10 bases for V and 3 bases for J; bases not matched to a gene: 9. There are 17 residues in the CDR3. CDR1 is SGHAT, CDR2 FQDESV, per germline (reference sequence). The CDR3: CAIKTGLAGGDTGELFF. The DNA for the CDR3 is TGTGCCATCAAAACGGGACTAGCGGGAGGCGACACCGGGGAGCTGTTTTTT.

The chain recombines TRBV30 with TRBJ1-1, with D hard to call. The CDR3 totals 18 residues. Trimming cost V 3 bases and J 2 bases, with 25 bases left between them. The V gene's germline CDR1 is GTSNPN and CDR2 SVGIG (reference sequence). In nucleotides, the CDR3 is TGTGCCTGGAGAACCCCCGACACCCCTACACCTTATAACACTGAAGCTTTCTTT. Its translation is CAWRTPDTPTPYNTEAFF. Using reference TRBV30 and TRBJ1-1 for the parts outside the CDR3, the full variable domain is SQTIHQWPATLVQPVGSPLSLECTVEGTSNPNLYWYRQAAGRGLQLLFYSVGIGQISSEVPQNLSASRPQDRQFILSSKKLLLSDSGFYLCAWRTPDTPTPYNTEAFFGQGTRLTVV.

The gene calls are TRBV9 and TRBJ2-5; 7 bases fit TRBD1. The DNA end lines up better with TRBJ2-7; the J call may be wrong. CDR3 length: 15 amino acids. CDR1 and CDR2 (germline): SGDLS, YYNGEE. CDR3 loop: CASSVAPLTGSEQYF. The DNA of the CDR3 is TGTGCCAGCAGCGTAGCTCCCCTGACAGGGAGCGAGCAGTACTTC.

This clone has only a few counts. The chain uses TRBV7-3 and TRBJ2-5; D is undetermined. The length of the CDR3 is 13 residues. CDR1 is SGHTA and CDR2 is FQGTGA in the germline V gene. Trimming took off 2 bases at V and 5 bases at J, with 9 bases between the two ends. The CDR3 reads CASSLAPRETQYF. Here the CDR3 DNA reads TGTGCCAGCAGCTTAGCCCCGCGGGAGACCCAGTACTTC.